This T cell receptor (beta chain) was recorded in a study of early T cells in non-severe SARS-CoV-2 infection. TCRdb independently ran MiXCR on the 5' RACE reads; one entry per CDR3 protein. The sample carries roughly 45,000 distinct CDR3 sequences, approximately 5.7% recorded once. Germline V lookup: CDR1 MNHEY, CDR2 SVGEGT. After removal of 6 bases from V and 3 bases from J, the junction contained 8 bases not matched to a gene. The CDR3 consists of 15 residues. This chain connects TRBV6-2 or TRBV6-3 to TRBJ2-7, with 10 bases lining up with TRBD2. This sequence originates from an adult who was a healthcare worker with PCR-confirmed SARS-CoV-2 infection or an uninfected control (not recorded which). The sequencing used whole blood, collected at baseline. DNA for the CDR3: TGTGCCAGCAGGTCCCTAGCGGGAGTGTTCTACGAGCAGTACTTC. Protein: CASRSLAGVFYEQYF.